What follows are 10 T cell receptor beta chains derived from one specimen sequenced in a study of graft-versus-host responses after intestinal transplantation (dated by TCRdb to about 2021). The library was generated by the immunoSEQ multiplex PCR assay. Imported from immuneACCESS, the table was reduced by TCRdb to in-frame sequences with V and J called. These copies leave out some clones; in studies compared against another copy, an unresolved V gene accounts for under half, and the cause of the remainder is not known. The sample table records about 90,000 clones; 90% to 95% of these occur just once. The ten largest clones capture less than 0.6% of the sample. Reading the label with the study, this specimen's time point is: cells obtained before transplantation from donor or recipient. Their antigen targets remain unknown. The sample consisted of unstimulated CD8+ T cells sorted from spleen or lymph node cells, taken before intestinal transplant. All receptors come from a human donor who received an intestinal transplant.

The chain links TRBV5-6 to TRBJ2-7; D remains ambiguous. The CDR3 covers 14 residues. Germline CDR1 and CDR2: SGHDT and YYEEEE. V lost 2 bases to trimming and J lost 0 bases, with 9 bases between them. The CDR3 spells CASSFRDNSYEQYF. The CDR3 nucleotides are TGTGCCAGCAGCTTCCGCGACAACTCCTACGAGCAGTACTTC.

This sequence joins TRBV4-1 and TRBJ2-2, with D maybe TRBD2 (7 bases). Germline values: CDR1 MGHRA, CDR2 YSYEKL. The CDR3 length is 17 residues. Trimming removed 3 bases from V and 3 bases from J, with 17 bases in between. CDR3 DNA: TGCGCCAGCAGCCACCGTTTTCGGGGGGCCTACACCGGGGAGCTGTTTTTT. Its translation is CASSHRFRGAYTGELFF.

This clone was recorded only once. This chain uses TRBV6-1 with TRBJ1-6, with D uncertain. This CDR3 region has 14 residues. V lost 5 bases and J lost 10, with 15 bases in between. Germline CDR1 and CDR2: MNHNS and SASEGT. The CDR3: CASSPNDSGSPLHF. The CDR3 DNA is TGTGCCAGCAGTCCTAACGACTCGGGGTCACCCCTCCACTTT.

This clone occurred once. The V gene is TRBV4-1, the J gene TRBJ2-1; a weak D match, TRBD1 (5 bases). The germline CDR1 and CDR2 sequences are MGHRA and YSYEKL. The CDR3 consists of 16 residues. Trimming cost V 0 bases and J 3 bases, with 12 bases left between them. CDR3 residues: CASSQESGAGYNEQFF. In DNA form, the CDR3 reads TGCGCCAGCAGCCAAGAGAGTGGGGCCGGCTACAATGAGCAGTTCTTC.

The V gene is TRBV27, the J gene TRBJ2-1, with 11 nucleotides matching TRBD2. J gave up 5 bases and V 6 bases, and 15 bases lay outside the gene matches. This CDR3 is 18 amino acids long. Germline-derived CDR1 and CDR2 are MNHEY and SMNVEV (reference sequence). CDR3 sequence reads: CASSPFLAGGRLHNEQFF. The CDR3 bases are TGTGCCAGCAGCCCGTTCCTAGCGGGGGGCCGTCTCCACAATGAGCAGTTCTTC.

For this clone: Sequence at one end of the junction differs from germline and may be a read error. The chain couples TRBV29-1 to TRBJ2-2; 9 bases line up with TRBD2. Germline V CDR1 and CDR2: SQVTM, ANQGSEA. The CDR3 extends over 17 amino acids. The CDR3 DNA reads TGCAGCGTTGAAGTGGTATATGGGCTAGCGGGAACCGGGGAGCCGTTTTTT. Protein sequence: CSVEVVYGLAGTGEPFF.

The gene calls are TRBV28 and TRBJ2-7; TRBD1 agrees at 7 bases. Trimming removed 1 base from V and 0 bases from J; junction bases left unmatched: 9. Per the germline V gene, CDR1 is MDHEN and CDR2 is SYDVKM. This CDR3 has 17 residues. CDR3 sequence reads: CASSLLGQVVGSYEQYF. The CDR3 bases are TGTGCCAGCAGTTTATTAGGACAGGTCGTAGGCTCCTACGAGCAGTACTTC.

The chain links TRBV5-6 to TRBJ2-7; D is ambiguous. CDR1 is SGHDT and CDR2 is YYEEEE in the germline V gene. This CDR3 comprises 12 residues. Deletions cut 4 bases from V and 4 bases from J, with 9 bases between. This CDR3 reads CASSHGQYEQYF. The CDR3 DNA reads as TGTGCCAGCAGCCATGGCCAGTACGAGCAGTACTTC.

The rearrangement uses TRBV4-1 and TRBJ2-1, with D unresolved. The CDR3 length is 15 residues. Germline lookup yields CDR1 MGHRA and CDR2 YSYEKL. V lost 1 base, J lost 0 bases, and 7 bases lay in between. The CDR3 reads CASSQGLSSYNEQFF. In nucleotides, the CDR3 is TGCGCCAGCAGCCAAGGTCTGAGCTCCTACAATGAGCAGTTCTTC.

The chain recombines TRBV19 with TRBJ2-1; D possibly corresponds to TRBD1 (5 bases). This CDR3 comprises 13 residues. Germline V gives CDR1 LNHDA, CDR2 SQIVND (reference sequence). Trimming took 5 bases from V and 7 from J, leaving 12 bases between them. The CDR3 sequence is CASSFQGINEQFF. CDR3 sequence (DNA): TGTGCCAGTAGTTTCCAGGGAATAAATGAGCAGTTCTTC. Complete variable domain (other parts from reference TRBV19 and TRBJ2-1): DGGITQSPKYLFRKEGQNVTLSCEQNLNHDAMYWYRQDPGQGLRLIYYSQIVNDFQKGDIAEGYSVSREKKESFPLTVTSAQKNPTAFYLCASSFQGINEQFFGPGTRLTVL.